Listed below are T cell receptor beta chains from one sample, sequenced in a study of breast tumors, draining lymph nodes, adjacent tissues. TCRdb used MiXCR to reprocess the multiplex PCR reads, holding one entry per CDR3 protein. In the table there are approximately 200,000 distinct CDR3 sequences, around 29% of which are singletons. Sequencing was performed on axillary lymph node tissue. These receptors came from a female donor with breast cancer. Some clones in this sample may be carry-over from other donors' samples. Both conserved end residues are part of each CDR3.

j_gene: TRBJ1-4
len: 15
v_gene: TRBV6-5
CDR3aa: CASSQARGGNEKLFF

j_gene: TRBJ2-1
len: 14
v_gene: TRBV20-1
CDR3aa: CSAGGLSHGNEQFF

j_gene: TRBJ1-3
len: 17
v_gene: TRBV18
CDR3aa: CASSPPAGLISGNTIYF

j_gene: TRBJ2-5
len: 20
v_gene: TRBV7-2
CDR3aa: CASSPSVTSGGPLPQETQYF

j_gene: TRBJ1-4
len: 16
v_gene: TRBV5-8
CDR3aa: CASSLGSGRGNEKLFF

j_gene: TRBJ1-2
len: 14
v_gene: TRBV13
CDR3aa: CASSVHDGGFGYTF

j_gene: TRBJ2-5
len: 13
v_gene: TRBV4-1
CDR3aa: CASNGGNQETQYF

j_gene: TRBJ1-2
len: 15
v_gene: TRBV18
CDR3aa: CASSTTGEVDYGYTF

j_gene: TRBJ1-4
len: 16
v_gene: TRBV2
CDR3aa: CASSLEGQVSNEKLFF

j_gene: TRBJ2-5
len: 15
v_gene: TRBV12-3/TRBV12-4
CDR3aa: CASSLWGQGRETQYF

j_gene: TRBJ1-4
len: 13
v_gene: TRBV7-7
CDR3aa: CATAEGPNEKLFF

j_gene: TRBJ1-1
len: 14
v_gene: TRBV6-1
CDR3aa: CASNHLSVNTEAFF

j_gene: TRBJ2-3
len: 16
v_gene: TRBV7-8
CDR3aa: CASSPPVGSSTDTQYF

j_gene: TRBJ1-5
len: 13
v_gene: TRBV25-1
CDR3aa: CASSGGTGQPQHF

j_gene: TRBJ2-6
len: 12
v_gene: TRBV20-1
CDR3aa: CSASSGANVLTF

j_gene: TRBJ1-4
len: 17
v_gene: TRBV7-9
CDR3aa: CASSLGKSRGRGEKLFF

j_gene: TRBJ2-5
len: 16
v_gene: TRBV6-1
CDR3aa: CAGSATSGRAGETQYF

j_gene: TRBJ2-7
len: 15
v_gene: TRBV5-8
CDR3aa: CASSLKREGLGEQYF

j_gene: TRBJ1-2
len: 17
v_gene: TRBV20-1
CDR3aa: CSAGVGTSTDTNYGYTF

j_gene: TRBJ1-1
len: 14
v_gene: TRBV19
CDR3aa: CASNEGGMNTEAFF

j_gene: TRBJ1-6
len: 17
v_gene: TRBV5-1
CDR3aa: CASSTTMIREGSSPLHF

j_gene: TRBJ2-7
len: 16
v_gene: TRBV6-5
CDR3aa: CASSPHWTGGPYEQYF